This is a list of T cell receptor beta chains from one sample in a study of T cell responses to AZD1222 COVID-19 vaccine. Libraries were prepared by immunoSEQ multiplex PCR; TCRdb keeps only in-frame clonotypes and omits some of them. Among roughly 130,000 clones listed, 88% were seen once. The sample consisted of peripheral blood, taken on day 0 of AZD1222 vaccination. All receptors derive from an adult in good health. The CDR3 runs from the conserved cysteine through the conserved F or W.

V: TRBV7-9
length: 13
CDR3: CASSRPGTSGYTF

V: TRBV11-3
length: 15
CDR3: CASSLGRGGQETQYF

V: TRBV3-1/TRBV3-2
length: 16
CDR3: CASSHPTGGSYNEQFF

V: TRBV29-1
length: 14
CDR3: CSVPDDTKNTEAFF

V: TRBV18
length: 15
CDR3: CASSPEAIPGNTIYF

V: TRBV21-1
length: 17
CDR3: CASSKVPGLAGVETQYF

V: TRBV30
length: 13
CDR3: CAWRVGRGYEQYF

V: TRBV10-3
length: 15
CDR3: CAISKTSGNQETQYF

V: TRBV6-1
length: 16
CDR3: CASSAKVSSGTDTQYF

V: TRBV5-1
length: 14
CDR3: CASSLDGSNQPQHF

V: TRBV28
length: 15
CDR3: CASRYSEGMNQPQHF